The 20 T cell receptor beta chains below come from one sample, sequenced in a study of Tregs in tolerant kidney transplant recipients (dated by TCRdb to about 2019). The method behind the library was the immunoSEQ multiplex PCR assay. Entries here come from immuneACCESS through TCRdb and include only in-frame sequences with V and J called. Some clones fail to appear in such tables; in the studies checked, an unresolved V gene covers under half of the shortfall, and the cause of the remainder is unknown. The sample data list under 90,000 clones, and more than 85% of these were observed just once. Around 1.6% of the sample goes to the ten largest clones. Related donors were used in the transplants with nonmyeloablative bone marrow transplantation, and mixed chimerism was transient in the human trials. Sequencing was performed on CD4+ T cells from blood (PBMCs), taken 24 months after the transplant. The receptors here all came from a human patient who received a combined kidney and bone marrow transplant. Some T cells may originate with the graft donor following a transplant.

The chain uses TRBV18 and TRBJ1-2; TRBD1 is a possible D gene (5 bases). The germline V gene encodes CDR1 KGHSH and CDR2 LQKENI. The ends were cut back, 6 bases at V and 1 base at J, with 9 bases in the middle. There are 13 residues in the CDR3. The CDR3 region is CASSLDSNYGYTF. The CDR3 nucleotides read TGTGCCAGCTCCCTCGACAGTAACTATGGCTACACCTTC.

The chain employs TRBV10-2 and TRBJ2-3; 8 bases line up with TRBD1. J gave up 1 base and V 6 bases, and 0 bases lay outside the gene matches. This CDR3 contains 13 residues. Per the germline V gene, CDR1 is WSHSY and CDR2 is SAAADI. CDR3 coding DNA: TGCGCCAGCAGGGGACAGGGCACAGATACGCAGTATTTT. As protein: CASRGQGTDTQYF.

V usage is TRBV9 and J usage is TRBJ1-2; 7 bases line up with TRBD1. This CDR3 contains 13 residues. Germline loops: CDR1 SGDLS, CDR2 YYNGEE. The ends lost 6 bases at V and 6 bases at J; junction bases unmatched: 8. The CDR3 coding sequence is TGTGCCAGCAAGGGGGCCTGGTTCCATGGCTACACCTTC. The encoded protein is CASKGAWFHGYTF.

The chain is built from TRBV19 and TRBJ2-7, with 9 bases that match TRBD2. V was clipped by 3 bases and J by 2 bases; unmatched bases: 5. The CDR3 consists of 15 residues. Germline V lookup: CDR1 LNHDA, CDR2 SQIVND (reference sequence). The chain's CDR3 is CASSMLAGGPYEQYF. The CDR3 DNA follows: TGTGCCAGTAGTATGTTGGCGGGAGGGCCCTACGAGCAGTACTTC.

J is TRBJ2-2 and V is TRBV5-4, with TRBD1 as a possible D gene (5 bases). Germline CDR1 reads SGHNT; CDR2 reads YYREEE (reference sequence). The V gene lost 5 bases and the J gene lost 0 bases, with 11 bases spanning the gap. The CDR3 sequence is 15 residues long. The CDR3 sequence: CASSHRQPNTGELFF. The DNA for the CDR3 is TGTGCCAGCAGTCACCGACAGCCGAACACCGGGGAGCTGTTTTTT.

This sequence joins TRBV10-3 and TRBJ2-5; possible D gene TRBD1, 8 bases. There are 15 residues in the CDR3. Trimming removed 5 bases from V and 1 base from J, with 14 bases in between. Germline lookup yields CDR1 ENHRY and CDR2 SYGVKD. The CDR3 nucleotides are TGTGCCATCAGTTACAGGGGGGGAACCCAAGAGACCCAGTACTTC. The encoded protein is CAISYRGGTQETQYF.

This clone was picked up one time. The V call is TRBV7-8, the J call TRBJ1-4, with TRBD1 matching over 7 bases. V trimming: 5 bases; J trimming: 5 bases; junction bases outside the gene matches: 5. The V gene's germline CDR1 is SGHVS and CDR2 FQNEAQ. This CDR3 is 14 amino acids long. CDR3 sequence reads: CASSPGTVNEKLFF. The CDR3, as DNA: TGTGCCAGCAGCCCCGGGACAGTAAATGAAAAACTGTTTTTT.

The CDR3 DNA reads as TGTGCCTGGAGTCTGGCAGGGGGTTATCAGCCCCAGCATTTT. Amino acid sequence: CAWSLAGGYQPQHF. This chain connects TRBV30 to TRBJ1-5, with 7 positions matching TRBD1. Germline lookup yields CDR1 GTSNPN and CDR2 SVGIG (reference sequence). After removal of 2 bases from V and 5 bases from J, the junction contained 6 bases not matched to a gene. There are 14 residues in the CDR3. The full variable domain, completed using reference TRBV30 and TRBJ1-5, is SQTIHQWPATLVQPVGSPLSLECTVEGTSNPNLYWYRQAAGRGLQLLFYSVGIGQISSEVPQNLSASRPQDRQFILSSKKLLLSDSGFYLCAWSLAGGYQPQHFGDGTRLSIL.

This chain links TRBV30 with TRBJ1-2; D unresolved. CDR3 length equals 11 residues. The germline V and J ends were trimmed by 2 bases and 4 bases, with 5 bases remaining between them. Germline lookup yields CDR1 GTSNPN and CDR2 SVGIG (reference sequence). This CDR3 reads CAWSPVYGYTF. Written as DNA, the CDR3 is TGTGCCTGGAGTCCAGTCTATGGCTACACCTTC.

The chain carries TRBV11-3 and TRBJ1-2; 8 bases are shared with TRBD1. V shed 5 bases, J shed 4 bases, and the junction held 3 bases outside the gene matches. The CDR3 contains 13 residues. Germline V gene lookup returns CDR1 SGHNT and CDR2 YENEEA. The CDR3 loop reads CASSRQGSYGYTF. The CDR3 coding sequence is TGTGCCAGCAGCAGACAGGGGAGCTATGGCTACACCTTC.

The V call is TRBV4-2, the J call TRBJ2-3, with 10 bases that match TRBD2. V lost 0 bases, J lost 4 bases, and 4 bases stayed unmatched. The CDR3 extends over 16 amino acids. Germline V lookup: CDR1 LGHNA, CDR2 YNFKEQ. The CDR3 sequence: CASSQDVSGGADTQYF. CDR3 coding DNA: TGTGCCAGCAGCCAAGATGTGAGCGGGGGGGCAGATACGCAGTATTTT.

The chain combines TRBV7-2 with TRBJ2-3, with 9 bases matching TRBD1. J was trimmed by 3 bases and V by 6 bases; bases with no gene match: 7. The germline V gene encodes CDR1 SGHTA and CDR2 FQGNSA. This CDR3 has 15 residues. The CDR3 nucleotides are TGTGCCAGCAGTTTATTGGACAGGGGAACAGATACGCAGTATTTT. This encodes CASSLLDRGTDTQYF.

CDR3 bases: TGCGCCAGCAGACCGACAGCGGGGACGAACACCGGGGAGCTGTTTTTT. It codes for CASRPTAGTNTGELFF. V usage is TRBV5-1 and J usage is TRBJ2-2, with 7 bases that match TRBD2. Germline V lookup: CDR1 SGHRS, CDR2 YFSETQ. The trim removed 5 bases at V and 0 bases at J, leaving 7 bases unmatched. This CDR3 comprises 16 residues.

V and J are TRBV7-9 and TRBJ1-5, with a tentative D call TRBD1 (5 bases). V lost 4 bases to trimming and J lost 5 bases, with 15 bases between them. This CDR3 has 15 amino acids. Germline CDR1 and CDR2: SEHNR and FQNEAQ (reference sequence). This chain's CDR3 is CASSSGQGLDQPQHF. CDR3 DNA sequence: TGTGCCAGCAGCTCCGGGCAGGGCTTGGATCAGCCCCAGCATTTT. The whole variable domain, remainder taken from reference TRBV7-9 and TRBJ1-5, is DTGVSQNPRHKITKRGQNVTFRCDPISEHNRLYWYRQTLGQGPEFLTYFQNEAQLEKSRLLSDRFSAERPKGSFSTLEIQRTEQGDSAMYLCASSSGQGLDQPQHFGDGTRLSIL.

The CDR3 region has the DNA TGCACCTTTATGGGAGGAGATACGCAGTATTTT. It is translated as CTFMGGDTQYF. The V call is TRBV20-1, the J call TRBJ2-3, with a possible D match to TRBD2 (6 bases). The CDR3 has 11 residues. Germline CDR1 and CDR2: DFQATT and SNEGSKA (reference sequence).

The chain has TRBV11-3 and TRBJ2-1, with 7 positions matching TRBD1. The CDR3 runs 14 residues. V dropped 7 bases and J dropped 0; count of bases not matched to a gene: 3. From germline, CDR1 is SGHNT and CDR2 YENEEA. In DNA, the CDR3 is TGTGCCAGCACCCAGGGGGTCTCCTACAATGAGCAGTTCTTC. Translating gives CASTQGVSYNEQFF.

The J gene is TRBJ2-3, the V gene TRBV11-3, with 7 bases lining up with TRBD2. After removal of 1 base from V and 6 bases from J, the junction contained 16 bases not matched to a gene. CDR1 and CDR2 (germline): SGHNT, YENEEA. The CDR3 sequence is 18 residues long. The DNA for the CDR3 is TGTGCCAGCAGCTTAGCTGTCCGTCTGCGGGAGTTTTCGGATACGCAGTATTTT. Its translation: CASSLAVRLREFSDTQYF.

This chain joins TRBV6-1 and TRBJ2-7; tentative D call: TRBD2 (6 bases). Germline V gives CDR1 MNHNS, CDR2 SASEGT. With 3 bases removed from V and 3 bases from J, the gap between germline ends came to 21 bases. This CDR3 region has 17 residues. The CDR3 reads CASSEVWGTPTFYEQYF. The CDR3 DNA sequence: TGTGCCAGCAGTGAGGTATGGGGGACTCCCACCTTCTACGAGCAGTACTTC.

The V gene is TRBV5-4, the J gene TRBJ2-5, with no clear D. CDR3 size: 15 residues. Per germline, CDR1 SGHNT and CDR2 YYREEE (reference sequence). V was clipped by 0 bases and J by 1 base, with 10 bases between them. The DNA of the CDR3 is TGTGCCAGCAGCTTGGGGCAGGCCCTCCAAGAGACCCAGTACTTC. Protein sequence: CASSLGQALQETQYF. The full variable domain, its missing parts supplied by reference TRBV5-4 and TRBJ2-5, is ETGVTQSPTHLIKTRGQQVTLRCSSQSGHNTVSWYQQALGQGPQFIFQYYREEENGRGNFPPRFSGLQFPNYSSELNVNALELDDSALYLCASSLGQALQETQYFGPGTRLLVL.

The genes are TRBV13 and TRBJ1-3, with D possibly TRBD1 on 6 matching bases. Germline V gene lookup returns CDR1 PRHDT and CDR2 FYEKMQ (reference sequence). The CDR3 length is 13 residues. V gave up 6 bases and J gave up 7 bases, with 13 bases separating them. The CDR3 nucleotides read TGTGCCAGCAGGACACAGGGTGTGAACACCATATATTTT. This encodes CASRTQGVNTIYF.